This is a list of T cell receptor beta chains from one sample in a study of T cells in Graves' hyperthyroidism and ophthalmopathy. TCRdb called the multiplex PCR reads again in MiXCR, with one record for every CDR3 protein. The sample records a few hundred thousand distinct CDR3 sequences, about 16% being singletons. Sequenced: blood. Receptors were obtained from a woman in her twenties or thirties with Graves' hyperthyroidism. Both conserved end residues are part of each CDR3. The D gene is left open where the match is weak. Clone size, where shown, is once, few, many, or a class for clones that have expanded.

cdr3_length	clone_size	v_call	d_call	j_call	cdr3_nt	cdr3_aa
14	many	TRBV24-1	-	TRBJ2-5	TGTGCCACCAGTGATTTTAGGGGGACAGAGACCCAGTACTTC	CATSDFRGTETQYF
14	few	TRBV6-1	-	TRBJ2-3	TGTGCCAGCAGAGCAAGATCTAGCACAGATACGCAGTATTTT	CASRARSSTDTQYF
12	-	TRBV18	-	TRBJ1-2	TGTGCCAGCTCATCCCGGGACGGTGGCTACACCTTC	CASSSRDGGYTF
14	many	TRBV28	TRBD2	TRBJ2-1	TGTGCCAGCAAATTAGCGGGAGAATACAATGAGCAGTTCTTC	CASKLAGEYNEQFF
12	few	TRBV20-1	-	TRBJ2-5	TGCAGTGCTAGCAGGGACCAAGAGACCCAGTACTTC	CSASRDQETQYF
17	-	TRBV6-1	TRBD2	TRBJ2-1	TGTGCCAGCAGCCCTTGGGGGTTAGCGGGAGCCTACAATGAGCAGTTCTTC	CASSPWGLAGAYNEQFF
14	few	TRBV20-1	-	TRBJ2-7	TGCAGTGCCAGCAACCCCAGTGGTAGAGACGAGCAGTACTTC	CSASNPSGRDEQYF
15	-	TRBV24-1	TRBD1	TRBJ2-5	TGTGCCACCAGTGTGGGGACAGGGCCGGCGGAGACCCAGTACTTC	CATSVGTGPAETQYF
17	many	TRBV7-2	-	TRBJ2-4	TGTGCCAGCAGCTTATCGGGTGCGAATATAGCCAAAAACATTCAGTACTTC	CASSLSGANIAKNIQYF
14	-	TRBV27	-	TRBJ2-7	TGTGCCAGCAGTTTAAGGACTACCACCTACGAGCAGTACTTC	CASSLRTTTYEQYF
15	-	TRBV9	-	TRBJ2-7	TGTGCCAGCAGCGTACGGGCTAGCTACATCTACGAGCAGTACTTC	CASSVRASYIYEQYF
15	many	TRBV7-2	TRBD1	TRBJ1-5	TGTGCCAGCAGCGCACAGGGGGCGAGCAATCAGCCCCAGCATTTT	CASSAQGASNQPQHF
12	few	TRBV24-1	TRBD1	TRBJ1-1	TGTGCCACCAGTGATTCCAGGGGGCCGGCTTTCTTT	CATSDSRGPAFF
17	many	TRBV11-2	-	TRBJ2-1	TGTGCCAGCAGCTTAGCCTTCTCATCCGGGTTCCCCAATGAGCAGTTCTTC	CASSLAFSSGFPNEQFF
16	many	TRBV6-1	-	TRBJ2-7	TGTGCCAGCAGGGGATATTCCCGGGACAATTCCTACGAGCAGTACTTC	CASRGYSRDNSYEQYF
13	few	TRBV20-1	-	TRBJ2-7	TGCAGTGCTATCGACCGGGGTACCTACGAGCAGTACTTC	CSAIDRGTYEQYF
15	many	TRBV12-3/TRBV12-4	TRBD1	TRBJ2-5	TGTGCCAGCACCCTCGCCCGCGCAGGGGGCGAGACCCAGTACTTC	CASTLARAGGETQYF
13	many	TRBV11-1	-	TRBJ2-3	TGTGCCAGCAGCCTACGAGACACAGATACGCAGTATTTT	CASSLRDTDTQYF
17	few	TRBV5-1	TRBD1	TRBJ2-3	TGCGCCAGCAGCTTGGACCGACGGACAGGTAGCACAGATACGCAGTATTTT	CASSLDRRTGSTDTQYF
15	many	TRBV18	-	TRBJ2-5	TGTGCCAGCTCACCATTAGGGGCCTCACCAGAGACCCAGTACTTC	CASSPLGASPETQYF
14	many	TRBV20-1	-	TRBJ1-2	TGCAGTGCTAGAGATGAGGCGTCCGAATATGGCTACACCTTC	CSARDEASEYGYTF
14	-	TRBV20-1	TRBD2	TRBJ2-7	TGCAGTGCTAGAGAAAGCGGGAGGTCCTACGAGCAGTACTTC	CSARESGRSYEQYF
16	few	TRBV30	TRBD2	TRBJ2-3	TGTGCCGAGTCTAGCGGGAGTAGCGGAGGCACAGATACGCAGTATTTT	CAESSGSSGGTDTQYF
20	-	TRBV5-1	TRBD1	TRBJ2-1	TGCGCCAGCAGCTTGGAGGGACAGGGGGCACGGGCGGGAGTAAGGAATGAGCAGTTCTTC	CASSLEGQGARAGVRNEQFF
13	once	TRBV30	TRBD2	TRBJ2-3	TGTGCCCGCGGCGGGGGACGACCAGATGCGCAGTATTTT	CARGGGRPDAQYF
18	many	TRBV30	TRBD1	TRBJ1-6	TGTGCCTGGAGCCTACCTGACAGGGGGCGCGCCCCGGATTCACCCCTCCACTTT	CAWSLPDRGRAPDSPLHF
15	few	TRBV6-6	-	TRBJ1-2	TGTGCCAGCAGTTACTCGACAGCTGGCGGCTATGGCTACACCTTC	CASSYSTAGGYGYTF
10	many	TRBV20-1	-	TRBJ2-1	TGCAGTGCTGGGGGCAATGAGCAGTTCTTC	CSAGGNEQFF
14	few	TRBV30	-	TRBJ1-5	TGTGCCTGGAGACAGGGAAACGGCAATCAGCCCCAGCATTTT	CAWRQGNGNQPQHF
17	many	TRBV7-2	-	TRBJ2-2	TGTGCCAGCAGCTTAGCTCCGGGACGAGCGGTGACCGGGGAGCTGTTTTTT	CASSLAPGRAVTGELFF
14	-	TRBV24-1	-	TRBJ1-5	TGTGCCACCAGTTCTGATTATAGCAATCAGCCCCAGCATTTT	CATSSDYSNQPQHF
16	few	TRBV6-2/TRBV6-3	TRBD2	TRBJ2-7	TGTGCCAGCAGTGACTCACGCCTGATTAGCGGGTACGAGCAGTACTTC	CASSDSRLISGYEQYF
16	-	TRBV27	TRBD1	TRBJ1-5	TGTGCCAGCAGTTTTATTGGGGACAGGGGGCGACAGCCCCAGCATTTT	CASSFIGDRGRQPQHF
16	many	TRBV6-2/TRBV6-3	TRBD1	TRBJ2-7	TGTGCCAGCAGTTACAGTTTAACGGGACAGGTCTACGAGCAGTACTTC	CASSYSLTGQVYEQYF
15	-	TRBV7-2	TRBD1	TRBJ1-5	TGTGCCAGCAGCGCGAGAGGGGGCTATGGTCAGCCCCAGCATTTT	CASSARGGYGQPQHF
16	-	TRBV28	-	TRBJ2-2	TGTGCCAGCACCCCGTCGGGGTTATCGAACACCGGGGAGCTGTTTTTT	CASTPSGLSNTGELFF
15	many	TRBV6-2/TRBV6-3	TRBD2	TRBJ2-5	TGTGCCAGCAGCCCCGGGACTAAATCTGGGGAGACCCAGTACTTC	CASSPGTKSGETQYF